This record concerns one T cell receptor (beta chain) sequence. Amplification used 60 Vbeta primers and 13 Jbeta primers. Here immunoSEQ multiplex PCR was the method, and the copy in TCRdb shows in-frame clones only, minus some. Here the sample spans under 110,000 clones, roughly 80% being singletons. The data belong to a study of cytomegalovirus exposure and HLA in healthy donors. Germline V gene sequence: CDR1 MNHEY, CDR2 SMNVEV (reference sequence). V gave up 4 bases and J gave up 10 bases; unmatched junction bases: 4. This CDR3 is 13 amino acids long. The sequence derives from a man aged 55 to 69 in good health and CMV-seronegative. Sequenced input: PBMCs. V and J are TRBV27 and TRBJ1-6, with 7 bases matching TRBD1. The CDR3 DNA sequence: TGTGCCAGCAGTTGGCAGGGGGAGTCACCCCTCCACTTT. It yields the protein CASSWQGESPLHF.